There are many counts of the clone carrying this T cell receptor beta chain. V lost 3 bases, J lost 4 bases, and 13 bases lay in between. The CDR3 contains 15 residues. Per the germline V gene, CDR1 is LGHNA and CDR2 is YSLEER. TCRdb reprocessed the 5' RACE reads via MiXCR and lists one record per CDR3 protein. The table records a few hundred thousand distinct CDR3 sequences, approximately 9.6% of them present only once. This entry belongs to a study of identical twins. These records were also assigned to another study, of yellow fever vaccine responses in identical twins.

The chain has TRBV4-3 and TRBJ2-1; D is unclear. Sequencing was performed on PBMCs. The sequence came from a young woman in good health. Here the CDR3 reads CASSQAIGVYNEQFF. The DNA of the CDR3 is TGCGCCAGCAGCCAGGCCATCGGAGTTTACAATGAGCAGTTCTTC.